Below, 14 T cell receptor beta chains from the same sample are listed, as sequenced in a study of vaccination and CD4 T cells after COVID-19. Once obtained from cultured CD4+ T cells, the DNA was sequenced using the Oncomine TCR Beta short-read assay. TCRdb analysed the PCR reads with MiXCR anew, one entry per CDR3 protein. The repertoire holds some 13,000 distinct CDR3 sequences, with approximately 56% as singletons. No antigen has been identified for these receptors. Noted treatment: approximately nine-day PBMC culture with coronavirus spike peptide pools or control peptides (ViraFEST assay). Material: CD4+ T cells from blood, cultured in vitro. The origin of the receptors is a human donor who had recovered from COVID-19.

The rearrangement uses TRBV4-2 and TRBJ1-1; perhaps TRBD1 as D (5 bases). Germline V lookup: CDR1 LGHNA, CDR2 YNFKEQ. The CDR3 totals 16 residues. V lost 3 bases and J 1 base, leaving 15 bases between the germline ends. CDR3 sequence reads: CASSQGRQLQNTEAFF. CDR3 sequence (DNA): TGTGCCAGCAGCCAGGGACGACAGCTCCAGAACACTGAAGCTTTCTTT.

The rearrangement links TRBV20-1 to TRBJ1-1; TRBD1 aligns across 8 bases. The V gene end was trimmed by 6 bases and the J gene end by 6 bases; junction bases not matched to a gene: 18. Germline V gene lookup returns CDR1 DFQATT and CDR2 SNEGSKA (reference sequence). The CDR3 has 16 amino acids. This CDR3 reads CSAYASRGRITPEAFF. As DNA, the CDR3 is TGCAGTGCATACGCCTCCAGGGGGCGCATTACTCCTGAAGCTTTCTTT.

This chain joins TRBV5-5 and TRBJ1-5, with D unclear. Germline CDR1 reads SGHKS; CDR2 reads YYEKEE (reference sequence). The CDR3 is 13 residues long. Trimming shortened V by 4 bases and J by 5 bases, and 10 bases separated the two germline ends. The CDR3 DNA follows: TGTGCCAGCAGCCAATCAGCAGATCAGCCCCAGCATTTT. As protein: CASSQSADQPQHF.

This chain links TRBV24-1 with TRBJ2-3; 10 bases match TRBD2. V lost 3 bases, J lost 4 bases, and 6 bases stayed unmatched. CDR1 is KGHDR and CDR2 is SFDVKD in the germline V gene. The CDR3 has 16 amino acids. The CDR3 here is CATSDAGLAAADTQYF. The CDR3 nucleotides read TGTGCCACCAGTGATGCCGGACTAGCGGCGGCAGATACGCAGTATTTT.

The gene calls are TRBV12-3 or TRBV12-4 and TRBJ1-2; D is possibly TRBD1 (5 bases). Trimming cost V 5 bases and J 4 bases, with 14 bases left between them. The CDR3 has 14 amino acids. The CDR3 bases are TGTGCCAGCAGTGCCGGGGGGTACGGCTATGGCTACACCTTC. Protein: CASSAGGYGYGYTF.

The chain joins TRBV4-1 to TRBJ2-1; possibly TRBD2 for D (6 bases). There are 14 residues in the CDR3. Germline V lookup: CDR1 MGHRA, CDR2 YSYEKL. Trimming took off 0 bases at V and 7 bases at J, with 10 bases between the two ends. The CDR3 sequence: CASSQDSGRNEQFF. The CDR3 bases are TGCGCCAGCAGCCAAGATTCCGGGAGAAATGAGCAGTTCTTC.

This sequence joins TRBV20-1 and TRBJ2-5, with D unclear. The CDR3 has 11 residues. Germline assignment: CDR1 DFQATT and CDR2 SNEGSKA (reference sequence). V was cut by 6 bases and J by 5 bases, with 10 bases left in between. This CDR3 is CSAPGFETQYF. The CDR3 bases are TGCAGTGCCCCAGGTTTTGAGACCCAGTACTTC.

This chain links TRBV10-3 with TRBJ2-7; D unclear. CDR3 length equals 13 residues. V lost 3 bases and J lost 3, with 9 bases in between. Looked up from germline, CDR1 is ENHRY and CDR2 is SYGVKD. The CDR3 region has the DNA TGTGCCATCAGTGAACAATTTCTCTACGAGCAGTACTTC. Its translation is CAISEQFLYEQYF.

CDR3 coding DNA: TGTGCCAGCACCACCCGCTACGAGGGCAGGGGCACTGAAGCTTTCTTT. This sequence encodes CASTTRYEGRGTEAFF. The J gene is TRBJ1-1, the V gene TRBV27; D perhaps matches TRBD1 (6 bases). The V gene lost 7 bases and the J gene lost 4 bases, with 22 bases spanning the gap. This CDR3 spans 16 amino acids. Per the germline V gene, CDR1 is MNHEY and CDR2 is SMNVEV (reference sequence).

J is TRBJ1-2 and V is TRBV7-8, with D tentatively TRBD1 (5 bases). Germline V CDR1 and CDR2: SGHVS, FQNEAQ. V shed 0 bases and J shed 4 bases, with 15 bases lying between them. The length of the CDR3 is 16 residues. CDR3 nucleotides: TGTGCCAGCAGCTTAGCGCGCCTTCCAGGGCCCTATGGCTACACCTTC. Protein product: CASSLARLPGPYGYTF.

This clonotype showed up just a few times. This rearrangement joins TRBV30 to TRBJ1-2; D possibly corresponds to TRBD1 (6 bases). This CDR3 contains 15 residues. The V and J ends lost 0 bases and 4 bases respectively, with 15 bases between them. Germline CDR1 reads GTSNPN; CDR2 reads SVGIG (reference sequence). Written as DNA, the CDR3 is TGTGCCTGGAGTGTACCCCCAGGGGCAACCTATGGCTACACCTTC. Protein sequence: CAWSVPPGATYGYTF. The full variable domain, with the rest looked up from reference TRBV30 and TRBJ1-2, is SQTIHQWPATLVQPVGSPLSLECTVEGTSNPNLYWYRQAAGRGLQLLFYSVGIGQISSEVPQNLSASRPQDRQFILSSKKLLLSDSGFYLCAWSVPPGATYGYTFGSGTRLTVV.

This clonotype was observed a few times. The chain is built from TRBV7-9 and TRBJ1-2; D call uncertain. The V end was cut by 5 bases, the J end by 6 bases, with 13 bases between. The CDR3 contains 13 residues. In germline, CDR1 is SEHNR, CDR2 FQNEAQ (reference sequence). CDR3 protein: CASSDDPLHGYTF. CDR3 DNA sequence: TGTGCCAGCAGCGATGATCCCCTCCATGGCTACACCTTC.

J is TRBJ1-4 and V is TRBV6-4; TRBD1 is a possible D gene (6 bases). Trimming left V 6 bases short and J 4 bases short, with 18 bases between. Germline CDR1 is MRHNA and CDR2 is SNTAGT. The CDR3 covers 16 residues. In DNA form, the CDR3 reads TGTGCCAGCAGCCCCGGGAGGGGGACGGATAATGAAAAACTGTTTTTT. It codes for CASSPGRGTDNEKLFF.

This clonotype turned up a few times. CDR3 in DNA: TGTGCCAGCAGTAACCCCGTGGCGATGGGCACTGAAGCTTTCTTT. Protein product: CASSNPVAMGTEAFF. The chain uses TRBV6-2 or TRBV6-3 and TRBJ1-1; D call uncertain. The V and J ends lost 5 bases and 4 bases respectively, with 17 bases between them. Germline CDR1 is MNHEY and CDR2 is SVGEGT. The CDR3 is made up of 15 amino acids.